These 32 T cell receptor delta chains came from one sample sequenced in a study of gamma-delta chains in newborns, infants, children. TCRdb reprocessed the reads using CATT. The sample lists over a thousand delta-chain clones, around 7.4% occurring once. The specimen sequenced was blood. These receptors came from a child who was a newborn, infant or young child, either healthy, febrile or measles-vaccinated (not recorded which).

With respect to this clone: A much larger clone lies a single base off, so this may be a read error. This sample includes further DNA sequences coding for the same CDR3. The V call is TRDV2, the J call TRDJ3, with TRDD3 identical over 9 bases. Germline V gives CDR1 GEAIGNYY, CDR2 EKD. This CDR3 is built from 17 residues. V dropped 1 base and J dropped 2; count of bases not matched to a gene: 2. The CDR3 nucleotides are TGTGCCTGTGACACACTGGGGGACACCTGGGACACCCGACAGATGTTTTTC. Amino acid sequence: CACDTLGDTWDTRQMFF.

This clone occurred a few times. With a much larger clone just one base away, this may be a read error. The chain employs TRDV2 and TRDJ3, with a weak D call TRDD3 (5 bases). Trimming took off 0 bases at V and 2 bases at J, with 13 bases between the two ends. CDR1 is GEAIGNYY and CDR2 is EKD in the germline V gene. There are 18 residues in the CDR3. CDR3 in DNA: TGTGCCTGTGACACCTGGGGACAGAGCCCCTGGGACACCCGACAGATGTTTTTC. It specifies CACDTWGQSPWDTRQMFF.

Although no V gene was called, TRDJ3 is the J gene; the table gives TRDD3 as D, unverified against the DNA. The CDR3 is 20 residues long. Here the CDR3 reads CACEILGATRSSWDTRQMFF. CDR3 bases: TGTGCCTGTGAGATACTGGGGGCTACTCGAAGCTCCTGGGACACCCGACAGATGTTTTTC.

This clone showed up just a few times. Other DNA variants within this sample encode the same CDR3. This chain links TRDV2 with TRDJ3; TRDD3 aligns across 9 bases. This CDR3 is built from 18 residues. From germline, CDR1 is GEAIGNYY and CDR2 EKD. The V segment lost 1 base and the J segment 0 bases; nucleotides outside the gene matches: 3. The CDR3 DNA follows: TGTGCCTGTGACACTGGGGGATATCGCTCCTGGGACACCCGACAGATGTTTTTC. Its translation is CACDTGGYRSWDTRQMFF.

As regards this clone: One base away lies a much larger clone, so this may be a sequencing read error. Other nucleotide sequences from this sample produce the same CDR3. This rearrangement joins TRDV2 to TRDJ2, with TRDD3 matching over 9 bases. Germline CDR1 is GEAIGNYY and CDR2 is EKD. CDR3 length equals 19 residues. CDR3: CACDTVSSTGGPLTAQLFF. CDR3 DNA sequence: TGCGCCTGTGACACCGTTTCGAGTACTGGGGGACCTTTGACAGCACAACTCTTCTTT.

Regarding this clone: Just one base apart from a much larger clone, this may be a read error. CDR3 protein: CACDGTGGYPWDTRQMFF. CDR3 sequence (DNA): TGTGCCTGTGACGGTACTGGGGGATACCCCTGGGACACCCGACAGATGTTTTTC. This chain uses TRDV2 with TRDJ3; 12 bases align to TRDD3. The germline V gene encodes CDR1 GEAIGNYY and CDR2 EKD. The CDR3 totals 18 residues. V lost 3 bases, J lost 2 bases, and 4 bases stayed unmatched.

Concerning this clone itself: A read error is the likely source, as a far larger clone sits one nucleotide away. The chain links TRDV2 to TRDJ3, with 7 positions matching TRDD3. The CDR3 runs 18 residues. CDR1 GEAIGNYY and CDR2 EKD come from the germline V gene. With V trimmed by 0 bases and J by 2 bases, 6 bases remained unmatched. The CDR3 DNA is TGTGCCTGTGACACCGCTGGGGGGACCCCCTGGGACACCCGACAGATGTTTTTC. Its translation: CACDTAGGTPWDTRQMFF.

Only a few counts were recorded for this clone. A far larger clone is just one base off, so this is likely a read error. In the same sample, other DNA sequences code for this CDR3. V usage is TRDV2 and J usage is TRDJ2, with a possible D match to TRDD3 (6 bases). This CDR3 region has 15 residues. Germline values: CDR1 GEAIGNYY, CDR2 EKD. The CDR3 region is CACDMMGGPTAQLFF. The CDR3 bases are TGTGCCTGCGACATGATGGGGGGTCCTACAGCACAACTCTTCTTT.

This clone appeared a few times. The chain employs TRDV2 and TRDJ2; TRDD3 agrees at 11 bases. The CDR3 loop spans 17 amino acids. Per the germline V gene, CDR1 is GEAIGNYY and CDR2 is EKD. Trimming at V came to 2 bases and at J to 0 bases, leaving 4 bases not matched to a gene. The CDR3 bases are TGTGCCTGTGACAAAGTACTGGGGGATACTTTGACAGCACAACTCTTCTTT. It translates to CACDKVLGDTLTAQLFF.

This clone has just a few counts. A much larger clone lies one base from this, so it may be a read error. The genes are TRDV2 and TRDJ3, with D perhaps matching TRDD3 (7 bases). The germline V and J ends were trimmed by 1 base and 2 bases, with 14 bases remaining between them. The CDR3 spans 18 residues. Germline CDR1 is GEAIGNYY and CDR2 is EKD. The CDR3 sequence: CACDTGGPFPWDTRQMFF. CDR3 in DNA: TGTGCCTGTGACACTGGGGGACCCTTCCCCTGGGACACCCGACAGATGTTTTTC.

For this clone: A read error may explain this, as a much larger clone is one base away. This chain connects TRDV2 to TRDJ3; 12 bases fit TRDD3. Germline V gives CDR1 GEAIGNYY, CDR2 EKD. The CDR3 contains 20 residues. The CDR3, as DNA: TGTGCCTGTGATATACTGGGGGATACTCGAAGCTCCTGGGACGCCCGACAGATGTTTTTC. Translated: CACDILGDTRSSWDARQMFF.

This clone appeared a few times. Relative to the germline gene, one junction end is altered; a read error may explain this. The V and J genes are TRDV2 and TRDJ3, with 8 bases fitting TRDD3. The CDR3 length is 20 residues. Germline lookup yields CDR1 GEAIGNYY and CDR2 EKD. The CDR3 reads CACDILGATLSSWDTRQMFF. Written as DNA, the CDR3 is TGTGCCTGTGATATACTGGGGGCTACTCTAAGCTCCTGGGACACCCGCCAGATGTTTTTC.

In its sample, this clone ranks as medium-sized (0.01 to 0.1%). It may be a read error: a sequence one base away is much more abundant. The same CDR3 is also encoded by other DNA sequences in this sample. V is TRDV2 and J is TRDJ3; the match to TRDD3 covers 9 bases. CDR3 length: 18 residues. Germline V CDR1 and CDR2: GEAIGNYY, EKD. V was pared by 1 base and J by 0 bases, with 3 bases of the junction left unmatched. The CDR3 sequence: CACDTVLGDSWDTRQMFF. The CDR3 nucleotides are TGTGCCTGTGACACAGTACTGGGGGACTCCTGGGACACCCGACAGATGTTTTTC.

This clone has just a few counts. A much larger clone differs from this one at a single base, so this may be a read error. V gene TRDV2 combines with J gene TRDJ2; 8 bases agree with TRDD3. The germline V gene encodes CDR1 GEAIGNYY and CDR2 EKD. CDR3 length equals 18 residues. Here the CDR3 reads CACGTGGLGGSLTAQLFF. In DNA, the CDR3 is TGTGCCTGTGGCACCGGGGGACTGGGGGGTTCTTTGACAGCACAACTCTTCTTT.

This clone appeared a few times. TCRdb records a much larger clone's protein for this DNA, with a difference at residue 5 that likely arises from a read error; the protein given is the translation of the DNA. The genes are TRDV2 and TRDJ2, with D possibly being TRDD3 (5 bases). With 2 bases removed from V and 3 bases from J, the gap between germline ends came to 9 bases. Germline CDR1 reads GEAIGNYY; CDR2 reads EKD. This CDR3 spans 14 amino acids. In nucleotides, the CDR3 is TGTGCCTGTGACAGGGTGGGGATGACAGCACAACTCTTCTTT. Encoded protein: CACDRVGMTAQLFF.

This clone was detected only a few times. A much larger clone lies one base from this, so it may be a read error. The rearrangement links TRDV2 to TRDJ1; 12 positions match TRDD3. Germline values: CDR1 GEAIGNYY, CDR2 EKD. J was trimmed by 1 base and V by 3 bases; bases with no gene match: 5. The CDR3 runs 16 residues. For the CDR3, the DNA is TGTGCCTGTGACGTACTGGGGGATACATTCACCGATAAACTCATCTTT. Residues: CACDVLGDTFTDKLIF.

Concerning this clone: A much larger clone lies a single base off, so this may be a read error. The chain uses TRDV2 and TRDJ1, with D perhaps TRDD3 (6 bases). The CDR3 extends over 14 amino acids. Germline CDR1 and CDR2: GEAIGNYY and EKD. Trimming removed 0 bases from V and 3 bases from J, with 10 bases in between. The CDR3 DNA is TGTGCCTGTGACACCTGGGGGTACGCCGATAAACTCATCTTT. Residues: CACDTWGYADKLIF.

The DNA for the CDR3 is TGTGCCTGTGACAGGGTACTGGGGGATACCAGCTCCTGGGACACCCGACAGATGTTTTTC. As protein: CACDRVLGDTSSWDTRQMFF. V gene TRDV2 combines with J gene TRDJ3; 12 nucleotides line up with TRDD3. The CDR3 contains 20 residues. The germline V gene encodes CDR1 GEAIGNYY and CDR2 EKD. Trimming removed 2 bases from V and 0 bases from J; junction bases left unmatched: 7.

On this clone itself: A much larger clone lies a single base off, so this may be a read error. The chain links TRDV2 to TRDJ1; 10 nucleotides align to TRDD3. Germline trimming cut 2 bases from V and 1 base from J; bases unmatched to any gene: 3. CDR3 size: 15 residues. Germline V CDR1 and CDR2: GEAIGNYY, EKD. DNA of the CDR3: TGTGCCTGTGACAACCGGGGGATACGCACCGATAAACTCATCTTT. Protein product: CACDNRGIRTDKLIF.

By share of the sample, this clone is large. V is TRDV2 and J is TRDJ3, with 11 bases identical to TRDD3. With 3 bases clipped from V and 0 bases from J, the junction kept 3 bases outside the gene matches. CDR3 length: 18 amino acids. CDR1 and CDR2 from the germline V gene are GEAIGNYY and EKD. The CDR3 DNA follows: TGTGCCTGTGACGTACTGGGGGATAGCTCCTGGGACACCCGACAGATGTTTTTC. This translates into CACDVLGDSSWDTRQMFF.

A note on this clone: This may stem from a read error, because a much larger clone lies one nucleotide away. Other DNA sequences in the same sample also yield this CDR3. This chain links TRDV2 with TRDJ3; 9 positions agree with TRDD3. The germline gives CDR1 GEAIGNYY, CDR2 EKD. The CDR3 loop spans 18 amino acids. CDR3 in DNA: TGTGCCTGTGACACCGTACTGGGGGACTCCTGGGACACCCGACAGATGTTCTTC. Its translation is CACDTVLGDSWDTRQMFF.

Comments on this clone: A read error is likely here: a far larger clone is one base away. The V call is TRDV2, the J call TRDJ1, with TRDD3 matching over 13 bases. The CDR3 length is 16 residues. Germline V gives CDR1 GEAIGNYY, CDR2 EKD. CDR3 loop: CACDTLGDTYTDKIIF. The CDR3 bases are TGTGCCTGTGACACACTGGGGGATACGTACACCGATAAAATCATCTTT.

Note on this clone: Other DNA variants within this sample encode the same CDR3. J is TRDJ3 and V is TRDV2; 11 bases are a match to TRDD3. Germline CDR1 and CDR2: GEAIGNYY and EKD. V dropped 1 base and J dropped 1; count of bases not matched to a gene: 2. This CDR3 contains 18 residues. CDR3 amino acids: CACDTGGYGSWDTRQMFF. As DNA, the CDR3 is TGTGCCTGTGACACTGGGGGATACGGATCCTGGGACACCCGACAGATGTTTTTC.

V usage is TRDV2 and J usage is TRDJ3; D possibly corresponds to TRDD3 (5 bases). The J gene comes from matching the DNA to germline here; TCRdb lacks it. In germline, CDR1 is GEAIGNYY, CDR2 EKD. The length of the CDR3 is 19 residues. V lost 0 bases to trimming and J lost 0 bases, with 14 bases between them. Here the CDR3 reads CACDTLTGGSSWDTRQMFF. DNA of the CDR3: TGTGCCTGTGACACCCTTACTGGCGGTAGCTCCTGGGACACCCGACAGATGTTTTTC.

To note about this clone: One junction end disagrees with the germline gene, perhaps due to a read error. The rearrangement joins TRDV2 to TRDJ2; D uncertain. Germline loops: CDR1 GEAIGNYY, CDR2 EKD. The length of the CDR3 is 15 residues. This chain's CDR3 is CACDTVGAMTAQLFF. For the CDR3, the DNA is TGTGCCTGTGACACCGTCGGGGCCATGACAGCACAGCTCTTCTTT.

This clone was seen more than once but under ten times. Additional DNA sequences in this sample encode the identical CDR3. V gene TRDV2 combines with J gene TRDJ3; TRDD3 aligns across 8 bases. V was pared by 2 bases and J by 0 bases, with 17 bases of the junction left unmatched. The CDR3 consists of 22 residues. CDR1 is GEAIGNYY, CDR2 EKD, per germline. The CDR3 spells CACDKPPLGDTRSSWDTRQMFF. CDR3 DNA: TGTGCCTGTGACAAACCCCCCCTAGGGGATACCAGGAGCTCCTGGGACACCCGACAGATGTTTTTC.

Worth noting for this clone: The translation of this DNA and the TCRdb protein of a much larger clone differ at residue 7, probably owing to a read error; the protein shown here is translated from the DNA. The DNA for the CDR3 is TGTGCCTGTGACAAGGTGTGGATGACAGCACAACTCTTCTTT. It specifies CACDKVWMTAQLFF. V and J are TRDV2 and TRDJ2; D ambiguous. There are 14 residues in the CDR3. The V end lost 2 bases, the J end lost 3 bases, and 9 bases lay between the germline ends. From germline, CDR1 is GEAIGNYY and CDR2 EKD.

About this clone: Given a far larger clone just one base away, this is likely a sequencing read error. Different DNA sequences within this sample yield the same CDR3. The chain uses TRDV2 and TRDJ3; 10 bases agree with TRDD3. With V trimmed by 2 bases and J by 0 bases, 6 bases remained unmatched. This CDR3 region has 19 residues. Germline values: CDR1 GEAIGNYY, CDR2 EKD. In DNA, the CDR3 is TGTGCCTGTGACAAAGTGCTGGGGGATAGCTCCTGGGACACCCGACAGATGTTTTTC. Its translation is CACDKVLGDSSWDTRQMFF.

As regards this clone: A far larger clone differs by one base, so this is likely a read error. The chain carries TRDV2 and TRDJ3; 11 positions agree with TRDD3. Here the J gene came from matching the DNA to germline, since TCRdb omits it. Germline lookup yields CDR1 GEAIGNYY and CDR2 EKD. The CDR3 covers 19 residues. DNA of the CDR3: TGTGCCTGTGACAAAGTACTGGGGGATAGCTCCTGGGACGCCCGACAGATGTTTTTC. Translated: CACDKVLGDSSWDARQMFF.

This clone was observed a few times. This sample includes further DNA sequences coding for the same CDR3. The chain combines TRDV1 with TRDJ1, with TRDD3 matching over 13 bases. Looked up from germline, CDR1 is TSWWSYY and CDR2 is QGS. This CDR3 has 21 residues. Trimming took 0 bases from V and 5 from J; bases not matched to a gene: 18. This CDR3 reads CALGELTPSSCTGGYGDKLIF. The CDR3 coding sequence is TGTGCTCTTGGGGAACTGACCCCCTCTTCCTGTACTGGGGGATACGGTGATAAACTCATCTTT.

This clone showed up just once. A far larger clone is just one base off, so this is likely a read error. The CDR3 coding sequence is TGTGCCTGTGACACCGTCCTGGGGGGTACGCGCAGCTCCTGGGACACCCGACAGATGTTTTTC. Translation gives CACDTVLGGTRSSWDTRQMFF. V and J are TRDV2 and TRDJ3; 7 bases line up with TRDD3. Here the J gene came from matching the DNA to germline, since TCRdb omits it. The CDR3 runs 21 residues. Germline trimming cut 0 bases from V and 0 bases from J; bases unmatched to any gene: 13. The germline CDR1 and CDR2 sequences are GEAIGNYY and EKD.

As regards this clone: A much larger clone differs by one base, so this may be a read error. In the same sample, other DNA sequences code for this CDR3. The CDR3 loop is CACDPLLGDTGLTAQLFF. In DNA, the CDR3 is TGTGCCTGTGACCCGTTACTGGGGGATACAGGTTTGACAGCACAACTCTTCTTT. This chain connects TRDV2 to TRDJ2; 12 positions agree with TRDD3. The germline gives CDR1 GEAIGNYY, CDR2 EKD. With V trimmed by 3 bases and J by 1 base, 8 bases remained unmatched. The CDR3 sequence is 18 residues long.